This T cell receptor (beta chain) was found in a study of T cell repertoires in cytomegalovirus infection. Study in general: Researchers turned to recently identified HLA-C-restricted CMV epitopes as well as well-studied HLA-B-restricted ones. Public signatures in TCR beta pointed to CMV infection and matching HLA type.

In the case of this clonotype: The antigen is not known.

TCRdb itself ran the reads through MiXCR, one entry per CDR3 protein. The sample contains some 940,000 distinct CDR3 sequences, around 31% of which appear only once. This CDR3 spans 11 amino acids. Trimming took off 9 bases at V and 6 bases at J, with 10 bases between the two ends. The chain recombines TRBV12-3 or TRBV12-4 with TRBJ2-3; D remains ambiguous. Sequenced material: cultured CD8+ T cells from PBMCs, taken from culture after CMV antigen stimulation. The TCR comes from a human donor in good health (CMV status not recorded). Some clones in this sample may be carry-over from other donors' samples. As DNA, the CDR3 is TGTGCCAGTGGGCCCCCGGATACGCAGTATTTT. This gives the protein CASGPPDTQYF.